Given below is one T cell receptor beta chain in context. Its antigen is unknown. Within one base of it there is no much larger clone, and no base qualities were kept. The data derive from a study of blood T cell repertoires in COVID-19 (dated by TCRdb to about 2020). As for the study more broadly: Collaborator samples came from the United States, Italy and Spain and covered acute and convalescent phases of COVID-19. The material from the prospective study consisted of cDNA or gDNA derived from T cells, B-cell-depleted T cells, or PBMCs. The dataset comprised deeply sampled blood TCRbeta repertoires from subjects exposed to, actively infected with, or recovered from COVID-19. The repertoires were made available in a free public database intended to serve as a resource for research on the immune response to SARS-CoV-2. The samples were drawn from the first 160 participants of the ongoing ImmuneRACE study and from 1,254 subjects provided by 6 global collaborators. The sample metadata nearly always contained a de-identified subject ID, COVID-19 status, age in years and sex. HLA class I and class II types, where available, came from metadata supplied by the sample provider rather than from assay-based typing.

The immunoSEQ Assay, a bias-controlled multiplex PCR, was used to amplify TCRbeta CDR3 regions from genomic DNA. The authors processed their data as follows. The number of nucleated cells in each sample was estimated by amplification of reference gene primers within the assay. To quantify the absolute abundance of each unique TCRbeta CDR3 rearrangement, sequence reads were collapsed and filtered. For each sample, productive Simpson clonality was calculated by taking the square root of Simpson's diversity index across productive rearrangements. The clones in this table, taken by TCRdb from immuneACCESS, are in-frame only. Not every clone is retained; where verified, under half of the shortfall comes from an unresolved V gene, and the cause of the rest is unknown. D and trimming were read from the DNA, whereas the V and J calls and clone size are those reported in that table. This sample is represented by around 78,000 clones; approximately 85% of them were singletons. Clones ranked in the top ten supply 40% to 55% of the sample.

Collaborating institutions collected whole blood in K2EDTA tubes following their own protocols. For TCRbeta analysis, collaborators shipped samples as frozen whole blood, isolated PBMCs, or DNA extracted from either of those sample types. Summary of the overall study and its limitations: The amount of clinical and demographic metadata varied by source and participant and was provided uncurated.

Material for sequencing was peripheral blood. The sequence was collected from a human donor in a cohort sampled during active COVID-19.

The DNA is as follows: TGTGCCACCAGTGATTCAGACAATAACTATGGCTACACCTTC. Its protein product is CATSDSDNNYGYTF. The receptor chain draws on TRBV24-1 and TRBJ1-2, with no D gene named confidently. CDR1 KGHDR and CDR2 SFDVKD are derived from the germline V gene. The cysteine opens and the phenylalanine closes a CDR3 of 14 amino acids. Just CDR3 DNA is preserved here, 42 bases in frame from base 1. Relative to germline, V is 2 bases shorter and J is 1 base shorter, with 7 bases between their ends.